In its sample, the clone carrying this T cell receptor (beta chain) was seen many times. As yet, its antigen is unknown. The data are from a study of regulatory T cells in long-lasting Graves disease. Study-level results: The study found lower TCR diversity in persistent Graves' patients than in newly diagnosed ones.

The TCR beta library used iRepertoire HTBI primers with Arm-PCR amplification of CDR3. Using its own MiXCR run on the multiplex PCR reads, TCRdb lists one record per CDR3 protein. The sample holds over 250,000 distinct CDR3 sequences, around 23% seen once. Time point defined: persistent/refractory GD, antithyroid drugs over 5 years with positive TRAb. The TCR library was made from RNA that had been extracted from PBMCs in TRIzol. With 4 bases removed from V and 6 bases from J, the gap between germline ends came to 10 bases. The CDR3 covers 12 residues. Germline assignment: CDR1 MDHEN and CDR2 SYDVKM. V and J are TRBV28 and TRBJ2-7, with D maybe TRBD2 (6 bases). This TCR derives from a female donor with Graves disease. Sequenced here: peripheral blood mononuclear cells (PBMCs), sampled when the disease was refractory, from a patient treated with antithyroid drugs. Here the CDR3 DNA reads TGTGCCAGCAGTTCCGGGGGAATCGAGCAGTACTTC. Translated: CASSSGGIEQYF. Full variable domain (remainder filled in from reference TRBV28 and TRBJ2-7): DVKVTQSSRYLVKRTGEKVFLECVQDMDHENMFWYRQDPGLGLRLIYFSYDVKMKEKGDIPEGYSVSREKKERFSLILESASTNQTSMYLCASSSGGIEQYFGPGTRLTVT.